This TCR beta chain was captured by sequencing in a study of T cell repertoires in cytomegalovirus infection. Study information: HLA-B-restricted CMV epitopes that are well studied, plus recently identified HLA-C-restricted ones, were used by the study. Both a matching HLA type and CMV infection were indicated by public TCR beta signatures.

The ends were cut back, 5 bases at V and 5 bases at J, with 18 bases in the middle. Germline CDR1 and CDR2: MNHNY and SVGAGI (reference sequence). The CDR3 runs 15 residues. Broader study findings: Carriage of CMV together with the relevant HLA was identifiable through cumulative public TCR beta family frequency.

TCRdb re-derived calls from the reads in MiXCR, one entry per CDR3 protein. The sample holds some 920,000 distinct CDR3 sequences; approximately 33% are singletons and the top ten take 13%. Of note for this clonotype: Its antigen is as yet unknown.

The specimen comprised cultured CD8+ T cells from PBMCs, sampled from culture after CMV antigen stimulation. This TCR derives from a human donor in good health (CMV status not recorded). Some clones in this sample may be carry-over from other donors' samples. This rearrangement joins TRBV6-6 to TRBJ1-1; D remains unclear. CDR3: CASSNRGRLETEAFF. CDR3 DNA sequence: TGTGCCAGCAGTAATAGAGGCAGACTCGAGACTGAAGCTTTCTTT.